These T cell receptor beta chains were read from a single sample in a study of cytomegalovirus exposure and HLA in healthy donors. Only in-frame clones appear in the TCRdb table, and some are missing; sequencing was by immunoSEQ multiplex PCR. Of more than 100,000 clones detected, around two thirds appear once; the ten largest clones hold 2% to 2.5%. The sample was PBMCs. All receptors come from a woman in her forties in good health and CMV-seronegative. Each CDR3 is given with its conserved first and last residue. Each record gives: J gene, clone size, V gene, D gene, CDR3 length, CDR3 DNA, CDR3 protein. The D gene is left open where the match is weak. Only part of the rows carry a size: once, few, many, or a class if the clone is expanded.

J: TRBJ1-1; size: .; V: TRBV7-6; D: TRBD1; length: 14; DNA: TGTGCCAGCAGCTCCAGGACAGGGAGGGCTGAAGCTTTCTTT; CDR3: CASSSRTGRAEAFF
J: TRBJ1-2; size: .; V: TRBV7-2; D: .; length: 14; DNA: TGTGCCAGCAGCTATTCACAGGGCACCTATGGCTACACCTTC; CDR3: CASSYSQGTYGYTF
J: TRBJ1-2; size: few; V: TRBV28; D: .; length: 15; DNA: TGTGCCAGCAGTTTAGCGGACAGAGATGGGTATGGCTACACCTTC; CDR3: CASSLADRDGYGYTF
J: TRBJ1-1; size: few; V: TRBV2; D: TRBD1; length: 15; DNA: TGTGCCAGCAAGCCGGGACAGTACATGAACACTGAAGCTTTCTTT; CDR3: CASKPGQYMNTEAFF
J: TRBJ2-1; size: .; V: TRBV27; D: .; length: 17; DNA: TGTGCCAGCAGTTTAACCCGCCCGGGACTGAGCTACAATGAGCAGTTCTTC; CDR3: CASSLTRPGLSYNEQFF
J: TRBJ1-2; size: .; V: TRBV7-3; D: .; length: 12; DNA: TGTGCCAGCAGCTTGACAGCCTATGGCTACACCTTC; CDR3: CASSLTAYGYTF
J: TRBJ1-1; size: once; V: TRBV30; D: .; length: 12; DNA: TGTGCCTGGAGGTCTGGACAGCTTGAAGCTTTCTTT; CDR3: CAWRSGQLEAFF
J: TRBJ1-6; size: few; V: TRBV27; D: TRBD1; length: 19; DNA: TGTGCCAGCAGTTTCGCCCGGGACAGTCGGAGCTCCTATAATTCACCCCTCCACTTT; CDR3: CASSFARDSRSSYNSPLHF
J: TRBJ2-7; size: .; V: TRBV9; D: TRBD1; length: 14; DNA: TGTGCCAGCAGCCCCCGGACAGGGGGCTACGAGCAGTACTTC; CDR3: CASSPRTGGYEQYF
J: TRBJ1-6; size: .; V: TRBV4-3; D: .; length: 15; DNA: TGCGCCAGCAGCCAAGACAGGGTAATAATGTCACCCCTCCACTTT; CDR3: CASSQDRVIMSPLHF
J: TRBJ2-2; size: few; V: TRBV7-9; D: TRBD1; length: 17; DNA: TGTGCCAGCAGGTCTATAAGGGGACAGGGGAACACCGGGGAGCTGTTTTTT; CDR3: CASRSIRGQGNTGELFF
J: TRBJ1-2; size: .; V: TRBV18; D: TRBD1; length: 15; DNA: TGTGCCAGCTCACCACTGGGACAGTTCATCTATGGCTACACCTTC; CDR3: CASSPLGQFIYGYTF
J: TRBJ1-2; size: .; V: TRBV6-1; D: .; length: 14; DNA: TGTGCCACCATGGGGCCCGGGAGCCACTATGGCTACACCTTC; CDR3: CATMGPGSHYGYTF
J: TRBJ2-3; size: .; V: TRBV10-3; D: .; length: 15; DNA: TGTGCCATCAGTGATGGCGGGGTTGGCACAGATACGCAGTATTTT; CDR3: CAISDGGVGTDTQYF
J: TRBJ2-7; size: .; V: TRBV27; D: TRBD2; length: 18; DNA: TGTGCCAGCAGTTTATCGGCCCCCGCAGCGGGGTTTTTCTACGAGCAGTACTTC; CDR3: CASSLSAPAAGFFYEQYF
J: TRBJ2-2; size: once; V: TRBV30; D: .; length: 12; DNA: TGTGCCTGGCAGGAGAACACCGGGGAGCTGTTTTTT; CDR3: CAWQENTGELFF
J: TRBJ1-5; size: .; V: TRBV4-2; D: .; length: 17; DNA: TGTGCCAGCAGCCAATCCACCTTGGCCAGGTTAGATCAGCCCCAGCATTTT; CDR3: CASSQSTLARLDQPQHF
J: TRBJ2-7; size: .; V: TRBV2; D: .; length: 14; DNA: TGTGCCAGCAGGACCGGCACAGGGTCCTACGAGCAGTACTTC; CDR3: CASRTGTGSYEQYF